This TCR beta chain was profiled in a study of tumor-infiltrating lymphocytes in oesophageal squamous cell carcinoma. MiXCR, run by TCRdb on the PCR reads, gives a single entry per CDR3 protein. Of about 13,000 distinct CDR3 sequences detected, approximately 47% appear once; the ten largest clones hold 9.5% to 13%. Turning to this clonotype: The missing conserved phenylalanine or tryptophan at the end of this CDR3 makes a read error likely.

The CDR3 extends over 13 amino acids. The junction had 3 bases not matched to a gene; V was cut back by 5 bases and J by 5 bases. In germline, CDR1 is MNHEY, CDR2 SVGEGT. The sample taken for sequencing was blood. The receptor was derived from a female donor with esophageal squamous cell carcinoma. The gene calls are TRBV6-2 or TRBV6-3 and TRBJ2-1; 7 bases align to TRBD2. The CDR3 coding sequence is TGTGCCAGCAGTCGCACTAGCGACAATGAGCAGTTCTTG. It yields the protein CASSRTSDNEQFL.